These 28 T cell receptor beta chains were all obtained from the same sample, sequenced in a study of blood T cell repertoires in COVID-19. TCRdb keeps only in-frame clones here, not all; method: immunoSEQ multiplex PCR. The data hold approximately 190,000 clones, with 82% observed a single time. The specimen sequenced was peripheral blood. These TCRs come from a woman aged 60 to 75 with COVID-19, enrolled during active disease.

The CDR3 spells CATSRDQASTYEQYV. The CDR3 bases are TGTGCCACCAGCAGAGATCAGGCATCCACCTACGAGCAGTACGTC. The chain combines TRBV15 with TRBJ2-7; D call uncertain. The CDR3 sequence is 15 residues long. Trimming removed 0 bases at V and 2 bases at J, with 11 bases between. Germline CDR1 and CDR2: LNHNV and YYDKDF (reference sequence).

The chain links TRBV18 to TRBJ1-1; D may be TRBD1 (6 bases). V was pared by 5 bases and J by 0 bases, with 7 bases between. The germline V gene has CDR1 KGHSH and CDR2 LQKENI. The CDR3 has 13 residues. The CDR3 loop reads CASSGDMNTEAFF. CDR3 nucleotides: TGTGCCAGCTCAGGGGACATGAACACTGAAGCTTTCTTT.

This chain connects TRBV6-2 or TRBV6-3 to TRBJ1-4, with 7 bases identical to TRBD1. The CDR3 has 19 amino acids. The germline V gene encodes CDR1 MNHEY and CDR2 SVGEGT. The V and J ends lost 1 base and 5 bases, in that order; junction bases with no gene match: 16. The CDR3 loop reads CASSYFPGLRDRKNEKLFF. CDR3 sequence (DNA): TGTGCCAGCAGTTACTTCCCGGGTTTACGGGACAGAAAAAATGAAAAACTGTTTTTT.

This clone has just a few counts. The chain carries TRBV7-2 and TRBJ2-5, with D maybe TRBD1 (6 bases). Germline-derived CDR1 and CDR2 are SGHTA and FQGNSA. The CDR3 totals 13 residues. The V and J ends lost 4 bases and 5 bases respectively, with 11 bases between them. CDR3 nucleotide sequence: TGTGCCAGCAGCTATGGACAGAGGGAGACCCAGTACTTC. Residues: CASSYGQRETQYF.

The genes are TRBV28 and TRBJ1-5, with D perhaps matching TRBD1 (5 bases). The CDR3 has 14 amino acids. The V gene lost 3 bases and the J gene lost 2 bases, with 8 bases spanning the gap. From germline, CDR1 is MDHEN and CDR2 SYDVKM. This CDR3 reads CASSLGGGNQPQHF. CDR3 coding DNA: TGTGCCAGCAGTTTGGGAGGGGGCAATCAGCCCCAGCATTTT.

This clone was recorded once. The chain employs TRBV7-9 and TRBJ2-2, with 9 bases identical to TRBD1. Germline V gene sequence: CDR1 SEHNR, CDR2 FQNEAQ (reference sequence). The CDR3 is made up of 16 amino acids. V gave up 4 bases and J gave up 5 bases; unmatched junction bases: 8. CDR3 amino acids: CASSSPGQGLTGELFF. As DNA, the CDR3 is TGTGCCAGCAGCTCGCCGGGACAGGGATTAACCGGGGAGCTGTTTTTT.

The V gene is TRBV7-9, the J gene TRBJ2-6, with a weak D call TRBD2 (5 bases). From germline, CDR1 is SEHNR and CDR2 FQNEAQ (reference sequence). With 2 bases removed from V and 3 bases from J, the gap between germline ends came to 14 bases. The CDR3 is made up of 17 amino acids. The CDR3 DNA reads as TGTGCCAGCAGCTTACTAGCTTCAGGTATTGGGGCCAACGTCCTGACTTTC. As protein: CASSLLASGIGANVLTF.

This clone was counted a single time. In nucleotides, the CDR3 is TGCGCCAGCAGTGAAAGGGACAGGGGCGAGCAGTACGTC. Translated: CASSERDRGEQYV. The chain couples TRBV10-1 to TRBJ2-7; 10 bases are a match to TRBD1. The CDR3 spans 13 residues. The ends lost 3 bases at V and 6 bases at J; junction bases unmatched: 2. In germline, CDR1 is WNHNN, CDR2 SYGVQD (reference sequence).

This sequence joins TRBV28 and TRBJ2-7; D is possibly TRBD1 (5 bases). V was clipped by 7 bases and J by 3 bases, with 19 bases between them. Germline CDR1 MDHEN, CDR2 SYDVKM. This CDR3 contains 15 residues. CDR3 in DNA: TGTGCCAGCACTCAAGGGGCAGGGATCCTCTACGAGCAGTACTTC. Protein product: CASTQGAGILYEQYF.

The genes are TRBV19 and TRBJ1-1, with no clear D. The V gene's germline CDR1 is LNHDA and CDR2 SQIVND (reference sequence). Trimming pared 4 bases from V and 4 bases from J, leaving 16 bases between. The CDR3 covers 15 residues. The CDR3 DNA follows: TGTGCCAGTAGTACAGGTCAGGATTTGGGCACTGAAGCTTTCTTT. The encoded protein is CASSTGQDLGTEAFF.

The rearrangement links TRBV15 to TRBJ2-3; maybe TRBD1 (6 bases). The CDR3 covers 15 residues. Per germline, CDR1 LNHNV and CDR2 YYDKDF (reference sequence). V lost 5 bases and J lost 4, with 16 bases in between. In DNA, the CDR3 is TGTGCCACCAGCCGGAACAGGGTTAGTTCAGATACGCAGTATTTT. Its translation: CATSRNRVSSDTQYF.

CDR3 sequence (DNA): TGTGCCAGTAGTATATCGGCGGGGGGCACAGATACGCAGTATTTT. Its protein product is CASSISAGGTDTQYF. This chain connects TRBV19 to TRBJ2-3; the match to TRBD2 covers 7 bases. V shed 2 bases, J shed 1 base, and the junction held 3 bases outside the gene matches. Germline V gene data show CDR1 as LNHDA and CDR2 as SQIVND (reference sequence). There are 15 residues in the CDR3.

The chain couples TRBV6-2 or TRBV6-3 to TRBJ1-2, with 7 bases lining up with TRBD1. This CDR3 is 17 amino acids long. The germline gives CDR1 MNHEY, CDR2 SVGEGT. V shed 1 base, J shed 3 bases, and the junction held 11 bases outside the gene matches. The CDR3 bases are TGTGCCAGCAGTTACTTAGGGGGCCTACAGGGAGACTATGGCTACACCTTC. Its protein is CASSYLGGLQGDYGYTF.

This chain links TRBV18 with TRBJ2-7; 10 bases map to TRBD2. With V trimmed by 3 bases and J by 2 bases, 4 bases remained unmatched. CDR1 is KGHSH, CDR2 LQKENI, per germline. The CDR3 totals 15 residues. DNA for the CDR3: TGTGCCAGCTCACCGGGGCTAGCGGGAGCCTACGAGCAGTACTTC. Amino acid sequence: CASSPGLAGAYEQYF.

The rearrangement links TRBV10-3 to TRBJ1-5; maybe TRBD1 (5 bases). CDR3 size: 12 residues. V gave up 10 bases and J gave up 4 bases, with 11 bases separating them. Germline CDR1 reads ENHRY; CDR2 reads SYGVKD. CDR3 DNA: TGTGCCACGGGAGGGGTGAATCAGCCCCAGCATTTT. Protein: CATGGVNQPQHF.

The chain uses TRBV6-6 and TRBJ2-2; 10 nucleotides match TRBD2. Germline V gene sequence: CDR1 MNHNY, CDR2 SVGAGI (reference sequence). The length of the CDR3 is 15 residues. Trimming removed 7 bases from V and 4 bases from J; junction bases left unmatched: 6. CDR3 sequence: CASTGSGRATGELFF. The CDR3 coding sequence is TGTGCCAGCACTGGGAGCGGGAGGGCCACCGGGGAGCTGTTTTTT.

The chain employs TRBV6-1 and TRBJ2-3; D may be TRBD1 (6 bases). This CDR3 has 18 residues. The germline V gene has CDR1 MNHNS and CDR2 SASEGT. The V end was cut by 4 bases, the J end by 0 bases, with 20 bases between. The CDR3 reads CASSATGPSVPSTDTQYF. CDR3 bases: TGTGCCAGCAGTGCGACAGGACCATCCGTTCCTAGCACAGATACGCAGTATTTT.

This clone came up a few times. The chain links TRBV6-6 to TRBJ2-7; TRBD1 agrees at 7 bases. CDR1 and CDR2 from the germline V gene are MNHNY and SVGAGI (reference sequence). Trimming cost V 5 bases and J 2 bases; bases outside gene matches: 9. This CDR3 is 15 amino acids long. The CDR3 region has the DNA TGTGCCAGCAGTCACACCCGGGACAGTGCCTACGAGCAGTACGTC. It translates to CASSHTRDSAYEQYV.

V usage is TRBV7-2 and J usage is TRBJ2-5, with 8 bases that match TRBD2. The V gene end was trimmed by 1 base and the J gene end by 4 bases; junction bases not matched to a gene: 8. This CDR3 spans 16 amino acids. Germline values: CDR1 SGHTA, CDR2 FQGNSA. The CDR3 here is CASSLELAEGSETQYF. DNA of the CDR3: TGTGCCAGCAGCTTAGAACTAGCGGAAGGGTCAGAGACCCAGTACTTC.

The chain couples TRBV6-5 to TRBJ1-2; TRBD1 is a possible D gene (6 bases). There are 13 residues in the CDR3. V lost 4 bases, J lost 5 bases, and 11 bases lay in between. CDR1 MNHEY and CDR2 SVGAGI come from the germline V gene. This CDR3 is CASSFSGQYGYTF. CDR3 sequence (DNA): TGTGCCAGCAGTTTCTCCGGACAGTATGGCTACACCTTC.

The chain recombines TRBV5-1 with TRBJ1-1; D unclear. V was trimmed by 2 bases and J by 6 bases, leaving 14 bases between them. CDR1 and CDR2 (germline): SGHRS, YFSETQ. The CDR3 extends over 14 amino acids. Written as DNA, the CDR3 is TGCGCCAGCAGCTTCCGGGGTGGGTCGTCTGAAGCTTTCTTT. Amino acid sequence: CASSFRGGSSEAFF.

CDR3 bases: TGCGCCAGCAGCTTCGAGGGAGGCAATTCACCCCTCCACTTT. Residues: CASSFEGGNSPLHF. V and J are TRBV5-1 and TRBJ1-6; D gene uncertain. Germline V gene sequence: CDR1 SGHRS, CDR2 YFSETQ. This CDR3 has 14 residues. V lost 2 bases, J lost 7 bases, and 10 bases lay in between.

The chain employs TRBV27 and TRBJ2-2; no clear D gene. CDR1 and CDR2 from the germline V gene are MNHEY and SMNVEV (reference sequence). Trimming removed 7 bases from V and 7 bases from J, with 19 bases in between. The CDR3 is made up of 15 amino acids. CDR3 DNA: TGTGCCAGCACCAGGATTGACGGTAGTGACGGGGAGCTGTTTTTT. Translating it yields CASTRIDGSDGELFF.

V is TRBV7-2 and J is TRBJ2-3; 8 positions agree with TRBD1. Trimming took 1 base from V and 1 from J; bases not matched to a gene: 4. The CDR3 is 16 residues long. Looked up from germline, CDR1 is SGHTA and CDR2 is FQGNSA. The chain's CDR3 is CASSLDQGAGTDTQYF. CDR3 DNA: TGTGCCAGCAGCTTAGACCAGGGGGCGGGCACAGATACGCAGTATTTT.

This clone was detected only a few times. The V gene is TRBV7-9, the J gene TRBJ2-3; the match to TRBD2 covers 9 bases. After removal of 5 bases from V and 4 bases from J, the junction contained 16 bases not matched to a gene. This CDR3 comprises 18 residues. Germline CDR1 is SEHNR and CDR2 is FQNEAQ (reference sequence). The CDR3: CASSREGRRGGLADTQYF. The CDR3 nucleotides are TGTGCCAGCAGCCGGGAGGGGCGGCGGGGGGGCCTCGCAGATACGCAGTATTTT.

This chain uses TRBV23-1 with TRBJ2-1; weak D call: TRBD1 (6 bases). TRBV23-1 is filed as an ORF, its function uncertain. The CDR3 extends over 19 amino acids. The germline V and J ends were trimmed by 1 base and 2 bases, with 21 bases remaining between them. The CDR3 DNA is TGCGCCAGCAGTCAATTAGACGGGACAACGAGAGGCCCCTACAATGAGCAGTTCTTC. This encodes CASSQLDGTTRGPYNEQFF.

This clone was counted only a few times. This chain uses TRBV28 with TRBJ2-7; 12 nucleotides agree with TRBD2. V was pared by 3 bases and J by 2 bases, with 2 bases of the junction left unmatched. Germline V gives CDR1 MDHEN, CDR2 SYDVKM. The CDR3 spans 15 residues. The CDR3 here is CASSLASGRAYEQYF. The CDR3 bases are TGTGCCAGCAGTTTGGCTAGCGGGAGGGCCTACGAGCAGTACTTC.

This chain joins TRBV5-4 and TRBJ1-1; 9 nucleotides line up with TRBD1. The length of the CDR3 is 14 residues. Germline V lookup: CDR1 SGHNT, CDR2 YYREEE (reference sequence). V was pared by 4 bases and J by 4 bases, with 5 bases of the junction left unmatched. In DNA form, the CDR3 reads TGTGCCAGCAGCCCCCCGGACAGGGGCACTGAAGCTTTCTTT. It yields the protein CASSPPDRGTEAFF.